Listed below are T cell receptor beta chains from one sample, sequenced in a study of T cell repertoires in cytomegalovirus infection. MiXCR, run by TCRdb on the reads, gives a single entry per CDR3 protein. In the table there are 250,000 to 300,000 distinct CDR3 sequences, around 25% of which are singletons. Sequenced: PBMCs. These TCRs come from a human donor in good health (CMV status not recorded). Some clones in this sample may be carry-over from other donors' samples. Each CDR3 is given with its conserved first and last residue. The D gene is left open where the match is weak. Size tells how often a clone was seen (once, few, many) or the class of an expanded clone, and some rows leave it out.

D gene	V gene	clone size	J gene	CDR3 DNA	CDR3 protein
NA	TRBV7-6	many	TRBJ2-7	TGTGCCAGCAGCTTAGCGTCAGGGGCAGGCCCCTACGAGCAGTACTTC	CASSLASGAGPYEQYF
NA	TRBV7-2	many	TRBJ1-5	TGTGCCAGCAGCTTAACGGGGTGGAACAATCAGCCCCAGCATTTT	CASSLTGWNNQPQHF
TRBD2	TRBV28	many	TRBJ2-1	TGTGCCAGCAGTAGCTTAGCGGGAGTAACGAATGAGCAGTTCTTC	CASSSLAGVTNEQFF
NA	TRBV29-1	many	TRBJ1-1	TGCAGCGTTGAAGACGAAGTTAACACTGAAGCTTTCTTT	CSVEDEVNTEAFF
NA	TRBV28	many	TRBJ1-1	TGTGCCAGCAGTCAACCATCCTGGTCGGGGAGAGAAGCTTTCTTT	CASSQPSWSGREAFF
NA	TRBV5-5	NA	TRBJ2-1	TGTGCCAGCAGCTTTAGGGGTCACAATGAGCAGTTCTTC	CASSFRGHNEQFF
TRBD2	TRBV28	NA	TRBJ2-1	TGTGCCAGCAGCCCGACGCGGGAGGGCCCGGAGCAGTTCTTC	CASSPTREGPEQFF
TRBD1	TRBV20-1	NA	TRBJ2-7	TGCAGTGCAGAGGGACAGGTCAACTCCTACGAGCAGTACTTC	CSAEGQVNSYEQYF
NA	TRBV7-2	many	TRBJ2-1	TGTGCCAGCAGCTTTGATCCGTCTTCTATTAATGAGCAGTTCTTC	CASSFDPSSINEQFF
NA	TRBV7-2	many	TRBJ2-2	TGTGCCAGCAGCTTAAATCGGGACGGGGAGCTGTTTTTT	CASSLNRDGELFF
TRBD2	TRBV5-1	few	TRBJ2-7	TGTGCCAGCAGCTTCGAGCGGGAATACACCTACGAGCAGTACTTC	CASSFEREYTYEQYF
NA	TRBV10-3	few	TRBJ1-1	TGTGCCATCAGGAGTGAATATGGCTACACTGAAGCTTTCTTT	CAIRSEYGYTEAFF
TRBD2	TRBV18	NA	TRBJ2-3	TGTGCCAGCTCACCGACTAGCGGGGGGCACCCTAGCACAGATACGCAGTATTTT	CASSPTSGGHPSTDTQYF
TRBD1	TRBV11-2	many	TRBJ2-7	TGTGCCAGCAGCTTAGTGACAGGGGGCGTTTACGAGCAGTACTTC	CASSLVTGGVYEQYF
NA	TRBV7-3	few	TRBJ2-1	TGTGCCAGCAGCCCGCGGGGCTTCTCCTACAATGAGCAGTTCTTC	CASSPRGFSYNEQFF
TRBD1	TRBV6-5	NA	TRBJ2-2	TGTGCCAGCAGCCGATCGACAGGGGGCCGACCCGGGGAGCTGTTTTTT	CASSRSTGGRPGELFF
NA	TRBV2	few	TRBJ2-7	TGTGCCAGCAGTCTTGGACCGCACCTGTACGAGCAGTACTTC	CASSLGPHLYEQYF
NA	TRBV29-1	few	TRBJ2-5	TGCAGCGCCCGGGACACATGGGGGACTTCCGACCAGTACTTC	CSARDTWGTSDQYF
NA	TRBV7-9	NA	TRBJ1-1	TGTGCCAGCAGCTTAAATACGAACACTGAAGCTTTCTTT	CASSLNTNTEAFF
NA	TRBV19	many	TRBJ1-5	TGTGCCAGTAGTGTCGCAGGGGCAAATCAGCCCCAGCATTTT	CASSVAGANQPQHF
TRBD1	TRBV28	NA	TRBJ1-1	TGTGCCAGCAGTATTGGACAGGGGGTCACTGAAGCTTTCTTT	CASSIGQGVTEAFF
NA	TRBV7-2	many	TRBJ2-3	TGTGCCAGCAGCACTACAGGGAGCACAGATACGCAGTATTTT	CASSTTGSTDTQYF
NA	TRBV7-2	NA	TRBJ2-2	TGTGCCAGCAGCTTGGCCCAGCATTGGCAGGCGAACACCGGGGAGCTGTTTTTT	CASSLAQHWQANTGELFF
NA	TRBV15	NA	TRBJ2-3	TGTGCCACCAGCAGAGATCAGGATAGCACAGATACGCAGTATTTT	CATSRDQDSTDTQYF
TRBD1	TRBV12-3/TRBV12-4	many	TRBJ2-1	TGTGCCAGCAGTTTAGGGGGGACAGGCAACAATGAGCAGTTCTTC	CASSLGGTGNNEQFF
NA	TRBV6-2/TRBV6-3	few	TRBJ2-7	TGTGCCAGCAGTTACGAACGCTCCTACGAGCAGTACTTC	CASSYERSYEQYF
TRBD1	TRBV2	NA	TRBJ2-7	TGTGCCAGCCAATTTCGACAGGGCTACGAGCAGTACTTC	CASQFRQGYEQYF
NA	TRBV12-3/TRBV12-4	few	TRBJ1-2	TGTGCCAGCAGTTTAGGGGGCCCGCGAGGAGGCTACACCTTC	CASSLGGPRGGYTF
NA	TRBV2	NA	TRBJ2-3	TGTGCCAGCAGACATAGGGACATCACTTTTGGGGATACGCAGTATTTT	CASRHRDITFGDTQYF
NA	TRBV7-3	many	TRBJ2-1	TGTGCCAGCAGTTTAACCGGGTTCTCCTACAATGAGCAGTTCTTC	CASSLTGFSYNEQFF
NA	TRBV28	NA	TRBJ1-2	TGTGCCAGCAGCCAAGACAGCTTGAACTATGGCTACACCTTC	CASSQDSLNYGYTF
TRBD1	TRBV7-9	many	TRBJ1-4	TGTGCCAGCAGCTTAGGAGACAGGGGGCTTGGGAAACTGTTTTTT	CASSLGDRGLGKLFF
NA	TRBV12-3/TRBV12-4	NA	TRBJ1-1	TGTGCCAGCAGTTCCCTTAGAGACACTGAAGCTTTCTTT	CASSSLRDTEAFF
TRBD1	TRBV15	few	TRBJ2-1	TGTGCCACCAGCAGAGCGGCAGGGGGAAGGGATGAGCAGTTCTTC	CATSRAAGGRDEQFF
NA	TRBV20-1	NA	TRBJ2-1	TGCAGTGCTCACGGGACACTCTACAATGAGCAGTTCTTC	CSAHGTLYNEQFF
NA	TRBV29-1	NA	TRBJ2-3	TGCAGCGCTGGGGGGCCCCGAGGCACAGATACGCAGTATTTT	CSAGGPRGTDTQYF
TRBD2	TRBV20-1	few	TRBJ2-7	TGCAGTGCTGCCCTTCCCGGGACTAGCGGGAGTTACGAGCAGTACTTC	CSAALPGTSGSYEQYF
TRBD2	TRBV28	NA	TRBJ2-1	TGTGCCAGCAGTCCTAGCGGGAGGGCTGAGCAGTTCTTC	CASSPSGRAEQFF
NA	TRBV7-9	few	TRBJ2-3	TGTGCCAGCAGCCAGTGGGGTGATACGCAGTATTTT	CASSQWGDTQYF
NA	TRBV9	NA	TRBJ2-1	TGTGCCAGCAGCCTCCGATACCCCTCGGATGAGCAGTTCTTC	CASSLRYPSDEQFF
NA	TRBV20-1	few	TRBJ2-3	TGCAGTGCTAGCGGGAACACAGATACGCAGTATTTT	CSASGNTDTQYF
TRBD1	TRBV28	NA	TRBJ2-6	TGTGCCAGCAGCCGTGGACAGGGTAGGGTACTCCCTGGGGCCAACGTCCTGACTTTC	CASSRGQGRVLPGANVLTF
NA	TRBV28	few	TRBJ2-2	TGTGCCAGCAGTGAAGCCACCGGGGAGCTGTTTTTT	CASSEATGELFF
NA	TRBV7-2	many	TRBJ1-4	TGTGCCAGCAGCTTAAGGGTCGGCCACTTTGAAAAACTGTTTTTT	CASSLRVGHFEKLFF
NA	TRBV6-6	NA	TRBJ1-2	TGTGCCAGCAGCCCGGGGAAGGGCTATGGCTACACCTTC	CASSPGKGYGYTF
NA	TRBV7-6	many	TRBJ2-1	TGTGCCAGCAGCTCAACCGGGACAAGCTCCTACAATGAGCAGTTCTTC	CASSSTGTSSYNEQFF
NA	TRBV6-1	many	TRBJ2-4	TGTGCCAGTTCCTCCGCCCTAGCAGGCAAAAACATTCAGTACTTC	CASSSALAGKNIQYF
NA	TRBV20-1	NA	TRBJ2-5	TGCAGTGCTATAGAGGGGGGGCTAGAGACCCAGTACTTC	CSAIEGGLETQYF
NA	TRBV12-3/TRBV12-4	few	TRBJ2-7	TGTGCCAGCAGTTTATATCGGGATACGGACTCCGAGCAGTACTTC	CASSLYRDTDSEQYF
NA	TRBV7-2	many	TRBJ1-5	TGTGCCAGCAGCTTAATGGCAGGGAATACTCAGCCCCAGCATTTT	CASSLMAGNTQPQHF
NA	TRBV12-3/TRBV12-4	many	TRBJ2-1	TGTGCCAGCAGGGCTCTAAGTGGAGTCTACAATGAGCAGTTCTTC	CASRALSGVYNEQFF
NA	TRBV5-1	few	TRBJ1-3	TGCGCCAGCAGCTTGCTTGAAAATCGACAGGGAAACACCATATATTTT	CASSLLENRQGNTIYF
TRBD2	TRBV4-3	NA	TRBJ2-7	TGCGCCAGCAGCGAACGGACTAGCAGCGACTCCTACGAGCAGTACTTC	CASSERTSSDSYEQYF
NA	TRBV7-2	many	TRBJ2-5	TGTGCCAGCAGCGTACGCCAATCCCCAGAGACCCAGTACTTC	CASSVRQSPETQYF
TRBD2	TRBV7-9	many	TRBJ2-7	TGTGCCAGCAGCCCTAGCGGAAGCTCCTACGAGCAGTACTTC	CASSPSGSSYEQYF
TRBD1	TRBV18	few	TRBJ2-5	TGTGCCAGCTCACTCCGACAGGGGGGCGAAGAGACCCAGTACTTC	CASSLRQGGEETQYF
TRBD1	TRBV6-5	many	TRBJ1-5	TGTGCCAGCAGTCCGACAGGGCGCAGCAATCAGCCCCAGCATTTT	CASSPTGRSNQPQHF
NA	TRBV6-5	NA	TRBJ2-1	TGTGCCAGCAGGGAAGGGCACATAACCTACAATGAGCAGTTCTTC	CASREGHITYNEQFF
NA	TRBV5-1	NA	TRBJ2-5	TGCGCCAGCAGCTTTAATCCGGAGACCCAGTACTTC	CASSFNPETQYF